The subject of this entry is one TCR beta chain. Assay used: immunoSEQ multiplex PCR; TCRdb lists only in-frame clones, some missing. The sample has about 190,000 clones; 75% to 90% are singletons. The sample comes from a study of blood T cell repertoires in COVID-19. Germline values: CDR1 SGHVS, CDR2 FNYEAQ. J lost 6 bases, V lost 3 bases, and 2 bases had no gene match. This CDR3 spans 13 amino acids. The V gene is TRBV7-6, the J gene TRBJ2-1; TRBD1 aligns across 7 bases. The TCR originated in a man in his 60s with acute or convalescent COVID-19. Sequencing input: peripheral blood. The CDR3 reads CASSLTGLNEQFF. For the CDR3, the DNA is TGTGCCAGCAGCTTGACAGGGCTCAATGAGCAGTTCTTC.